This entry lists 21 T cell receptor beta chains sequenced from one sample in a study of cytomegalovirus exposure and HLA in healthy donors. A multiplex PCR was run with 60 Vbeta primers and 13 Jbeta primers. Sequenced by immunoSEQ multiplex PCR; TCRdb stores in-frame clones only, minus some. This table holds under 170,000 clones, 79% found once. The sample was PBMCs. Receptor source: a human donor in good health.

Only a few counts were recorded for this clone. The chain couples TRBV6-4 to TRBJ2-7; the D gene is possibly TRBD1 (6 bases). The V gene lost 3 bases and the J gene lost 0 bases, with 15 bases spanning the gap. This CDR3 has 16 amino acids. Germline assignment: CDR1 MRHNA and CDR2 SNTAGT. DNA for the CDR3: TGTGCCAGCAGTGATTCCGGGACACCCAACTCCTACGAGCAGTACTTC. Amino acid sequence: CASSDSGTPNSYEQYF.

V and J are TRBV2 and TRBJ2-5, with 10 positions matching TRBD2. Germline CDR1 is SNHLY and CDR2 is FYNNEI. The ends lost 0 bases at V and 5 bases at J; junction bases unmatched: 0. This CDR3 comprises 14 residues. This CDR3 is CASSEASGGETQYF. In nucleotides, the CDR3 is TGTGCCAGCAGTGAAGCTAGCGGGGGGGAGACCCAGTACTTC.

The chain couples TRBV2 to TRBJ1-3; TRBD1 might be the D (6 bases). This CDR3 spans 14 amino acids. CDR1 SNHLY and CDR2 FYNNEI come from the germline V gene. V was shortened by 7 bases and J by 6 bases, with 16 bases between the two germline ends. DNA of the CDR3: TGTGCCAGCACTAGGGGGTATTGGGAAAACACCATATATTTT. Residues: CASTRGYWENTIYF.

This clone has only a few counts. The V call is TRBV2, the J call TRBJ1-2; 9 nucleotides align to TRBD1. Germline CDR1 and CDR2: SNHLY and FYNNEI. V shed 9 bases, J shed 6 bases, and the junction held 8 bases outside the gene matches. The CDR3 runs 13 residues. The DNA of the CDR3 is TGTGCCAGACAGGGGGCAGGGTCGAATGGCTACACCTTC. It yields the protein CARQGAGSNGYTF.

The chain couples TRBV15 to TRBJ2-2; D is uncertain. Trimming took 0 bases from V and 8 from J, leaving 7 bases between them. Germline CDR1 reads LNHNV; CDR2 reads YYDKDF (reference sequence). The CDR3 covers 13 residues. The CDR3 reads CATSRDLVGELFF. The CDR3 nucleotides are TGTGCCACCAGCAGAGATCTTGTAGGGGAGCTGTTTTTT.

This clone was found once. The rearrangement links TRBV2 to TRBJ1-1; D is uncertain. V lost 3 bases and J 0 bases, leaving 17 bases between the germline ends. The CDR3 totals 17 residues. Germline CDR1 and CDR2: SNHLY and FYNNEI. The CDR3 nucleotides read TGTGCCAGCAGTGAGGAACTCGGTCGGCAGGTGAACACTGAAGCTTTCTTT. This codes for CASSEELGRQVNTEAFF.

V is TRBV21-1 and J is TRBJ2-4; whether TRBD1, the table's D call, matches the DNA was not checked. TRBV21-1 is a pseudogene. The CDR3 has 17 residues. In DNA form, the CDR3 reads TGTGCCAGCAGCAAAGATCCGGAGGGGGCGGCCAAAAACATTCAGTACTTC. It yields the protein CASSKDPEGAAKNIQYF.

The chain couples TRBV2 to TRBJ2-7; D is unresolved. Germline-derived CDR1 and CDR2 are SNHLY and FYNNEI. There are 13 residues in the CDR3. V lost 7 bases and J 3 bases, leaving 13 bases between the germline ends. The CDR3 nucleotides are TGTGCCAGCATATACTCACTCGTCTACGAGCAGTACTTC. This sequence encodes CASIYSLVYEQYF.

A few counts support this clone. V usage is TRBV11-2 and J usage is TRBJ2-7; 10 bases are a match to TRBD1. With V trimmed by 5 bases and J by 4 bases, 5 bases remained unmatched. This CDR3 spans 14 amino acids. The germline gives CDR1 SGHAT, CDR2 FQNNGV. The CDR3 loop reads CASSLGTGEYEQYF. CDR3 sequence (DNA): TGTGCCAGCAGCCTCGGGACAGGGGAATACGAGCAGTACTTC.

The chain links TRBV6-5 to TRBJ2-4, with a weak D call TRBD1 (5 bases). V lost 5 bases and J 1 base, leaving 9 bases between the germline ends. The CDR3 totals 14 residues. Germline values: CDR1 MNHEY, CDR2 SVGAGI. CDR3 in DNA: TGTGCCAGCAGTAGGGGAAACGCCAAAAACATTCAGTACTTC. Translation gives CASSRGNAKNIQYF.

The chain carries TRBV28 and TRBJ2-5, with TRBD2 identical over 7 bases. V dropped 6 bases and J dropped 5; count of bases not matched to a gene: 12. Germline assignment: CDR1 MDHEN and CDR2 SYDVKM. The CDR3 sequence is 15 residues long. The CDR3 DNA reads TGTGCCAGCAGCCCCCAACTAGCGACTGCGGAGACCCAGTACTTC. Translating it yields CASSPQLATAETQYF.

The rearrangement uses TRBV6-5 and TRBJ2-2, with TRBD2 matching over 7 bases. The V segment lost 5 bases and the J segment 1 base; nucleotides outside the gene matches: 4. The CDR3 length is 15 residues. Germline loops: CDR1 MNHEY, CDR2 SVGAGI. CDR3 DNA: TGTGCCAGCAGTACTAGCGTTGGGAACACCGGGGAGCTGTTTTTT. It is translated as CASSTSVGNTGELFF.

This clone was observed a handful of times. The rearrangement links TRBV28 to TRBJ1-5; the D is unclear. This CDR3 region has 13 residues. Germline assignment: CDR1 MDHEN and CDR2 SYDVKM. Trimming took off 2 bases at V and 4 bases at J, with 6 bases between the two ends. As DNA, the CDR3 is TGTGCCAGCAGTTTAGCAGAAAATCAGCCCCAGCATTTT. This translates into CASSLAENQPQHF.

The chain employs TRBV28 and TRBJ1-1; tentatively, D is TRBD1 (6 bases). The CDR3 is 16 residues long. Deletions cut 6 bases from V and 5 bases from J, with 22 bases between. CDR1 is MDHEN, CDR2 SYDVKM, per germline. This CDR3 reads CASRPGTPVGRTEAFF. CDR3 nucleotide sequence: TGTGCCAGCAGACCTGGGACACCGGTTGGACGGACTGAAGCTTTCTTT.

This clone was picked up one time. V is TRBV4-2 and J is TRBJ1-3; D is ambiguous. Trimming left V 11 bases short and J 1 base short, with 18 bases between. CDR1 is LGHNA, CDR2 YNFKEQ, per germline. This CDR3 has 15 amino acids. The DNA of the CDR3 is TGTGCCGGATCGTACAGTCCAGATTCTGGAAACACCATATATTTT. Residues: CAGSYSPDSGNTIYF.

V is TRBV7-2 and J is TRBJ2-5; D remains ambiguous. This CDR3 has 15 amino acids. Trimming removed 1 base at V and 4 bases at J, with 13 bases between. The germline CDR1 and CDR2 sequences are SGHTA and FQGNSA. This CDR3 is CASSLVKSIGETQYF. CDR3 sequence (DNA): TGTGCCAGCAGCTTAGTTAAGTCCATCGGAGAGACCCAGTACTTC.

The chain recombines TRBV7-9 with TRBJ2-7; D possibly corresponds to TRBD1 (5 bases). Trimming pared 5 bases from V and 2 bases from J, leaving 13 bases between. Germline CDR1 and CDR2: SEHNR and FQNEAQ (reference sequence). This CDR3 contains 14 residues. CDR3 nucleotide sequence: TGTGCCAGCAGCCCGCGAGGACAACCCTACGAGCAGTACTTC. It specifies CASSPRGQPYEQYF.

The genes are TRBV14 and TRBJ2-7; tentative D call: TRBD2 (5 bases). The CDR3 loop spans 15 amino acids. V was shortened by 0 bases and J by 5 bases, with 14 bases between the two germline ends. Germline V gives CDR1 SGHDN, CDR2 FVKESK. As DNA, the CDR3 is TGTGCCAGCAGCCAAGAACGGGGAAGGATCCACGAGCAGTACTTC. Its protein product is CASSQERGRIHEQYF. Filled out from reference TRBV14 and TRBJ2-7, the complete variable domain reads EAGVTQFPSHSVIEKGQTVTLRCDPISGHDNLYWYRRVMGKEIKFLLHFVKESKQDESGMPNNRFLAERTGGTYSTLKVQPAELEDSGVYFCASSQERGRIHEQYFGPGTRLTVT.

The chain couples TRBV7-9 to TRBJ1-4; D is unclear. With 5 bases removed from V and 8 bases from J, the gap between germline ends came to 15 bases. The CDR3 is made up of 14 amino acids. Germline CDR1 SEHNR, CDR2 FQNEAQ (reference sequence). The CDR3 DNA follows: TGTGCCAGCAGCCCGAGACGGGGTGAAGAAAAACTGTTTTTT. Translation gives CASSPRRGEEKLFF.

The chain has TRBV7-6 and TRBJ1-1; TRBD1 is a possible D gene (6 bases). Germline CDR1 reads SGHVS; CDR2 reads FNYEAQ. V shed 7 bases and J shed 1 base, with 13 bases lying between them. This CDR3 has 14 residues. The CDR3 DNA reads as TGTGCCAGCATGTTTGGGGGGGCGAACACTGAAGCTTTCTTT. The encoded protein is CASMFGGANTEAFF.

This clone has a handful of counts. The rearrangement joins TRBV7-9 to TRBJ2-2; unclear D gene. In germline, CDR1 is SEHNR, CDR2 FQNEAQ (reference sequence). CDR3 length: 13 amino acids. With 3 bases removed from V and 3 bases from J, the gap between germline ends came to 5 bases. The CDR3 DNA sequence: TGTGCCAGCAGCTTGGGCCACACCGGGGAGCTGTTTTTT. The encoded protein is CASSLGHTGELFF. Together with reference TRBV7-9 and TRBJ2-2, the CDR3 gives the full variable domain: DTGVSQNPRHKITKRGQNVTFRCDPISEHNRLYWYRQTLGQGPEFLTYFQNEAQLEKSRLLSDRFSAERPKGSFSTLEIQRTEQGDSAMYLCASSLGHTGELFFGEGSRLTVL.